Listed here are 13 T cell receptor beta chains from one sample, sequenced in a study of PD-1 blockade in classical Hodgkin lymphoma. The method was immunoSEQ multiplex PCR; TCRdb's version includes in-frame clones alone and lacks a portion of them. The table lists 24,000 or so clones, roughly three quarters of them singletons, with 2.5% to 4% in the top ten. Every patient relapsed after autologous stem cell transplantation, and brentuximab vedotin exposure varied. Sequences were derived from peripheral blood mononuclear cells (PBMCs), sampled at baseline. All receptors come from a human donor with classical Hodgkin lymphoma.

The V call is TRBV5-6, the J call TRBJ2-2; TRBD1 aligns across 9 bases. V shed 2 bases and J 2 bases; nucleotides not matched to a gene: 4. Germline lookup yields CDR1 SGHDT and CDR2 YYEEEE. The CDR3 is 16 amino acids. CDR3: CASSLLGQGNTGELFF. The CDR3 DNA reads as TGTGCCAGCAGCTTATTGGGACAGGGTAACACCGGGGAGCTGTTTTTT.

The chain combines TRBV5-1 with TRBJ1-1; D gene uncertain. Trimming took off 7 bases at V and 3 bases at J, with 16 bases between the two ends. Per germline, CDR1 SGHRS and CDR2 YFSETQ. This CDR3 has 14 amino acids. The CDR3 DNA sequence: TGCGCCAGCCTCGACGGGCTCGGGGACACTGAAGCTTTCTTT. The encoded protein is CASLDGLGDTEAFF.

The chain recombines TRBV23-1 with TRBJ1-3, with no clear D. TRBV23-1 is an ORF, with its function uncertain. The CDR3 runs to 14 residues. Trimming left V 2 bases short and J 7 bases short, with 12 bases between. CDR3 region: CASSQARLGNTIYF. The CDR3 DNA is TGCGCCAGCAGTCAAGCCCGGTTAGGTAACACCATATATTTT.

DNA for the CDR3: TGTGCCAGCAGCAGCGGACGGTCCTACGAGCAGTACTTC. Translated: CASSSGRSYEQYF. The chain recombines TRBV13 with TRBJ2-7; D perhaps matches TRBD2 (5 bases). From germline, CDR1 is PRHDT and CDR2 FYEKMQ (reference sequence). This CDR3 is 13 amino acids long. The V end lost 5 bases, the J end lost 1 base, and 9 bases lay between the germline ends.

In this sample, this clone turned up a few times. The chain is built from TRBV6-5 and TRBJ2-1; D remains unclear. This CDR3 contains 11 residues. Deletions cut 6 bases from V and 9 bases from J, with 9 bases between. Germline V lookup: CDR1 MNHEY, CDR2 SVGAGI. The CDR3 loop is CASSAGIEQFF. In DNA form, the CDR3 reads TGTGCCAGCAGCGCCGGAATTGAGCAGTTCTTC.

Notes on this clone: Other nucleotide sequences from this sample produce the same CDR3. The rearrangement links TRBV5-1 to TRBJ1-5; the D gene is possibly TRBD1 (5 bases). This CDR3 comprises 15 residues. Trimming took off 0 bases at V and 4 bases at J, with 11 bases between the two ends. The germline gives CDR1 SGHRS, CDR2 YFSETQ. The CDR3 loop is CASSLEGTPNQPQHF. As DNA, the CDR3 is TGCGCCAGCAGCTTGGAAGGGACGCCAAATCAGCCCCAGCATTTT.

This clone occurred a few times. The chain has TRBV19 and TRBJ2-7; TRBD1 matches at 9 bases. From germline, CDR1 is LNHDA and CDR2 SQIVND (reference sequence). This CDR3 contains 15 residues. V lost 7 bases, J lost 3 bases, and 10 bases stayed unmatched. CDR3 region: CASTAGQGTYYEQYF. The CDR3 DNA reads as TGTGCCAGTACCGCCGGACAGGGGACGTACTACGAGCAGTACTTC.

This chain links TRBV11-2 with TRBJ2-7, with D possibly being TRBD1 or TRBD2 (7 bases each). Trimming took 1 base from V and 2 from J, leaving 12 bases between them. This CDR3 has 15 amino acids. Germline CDR1 SGHAT, CDR2 FQNNGV. The CDR3 DNA follows: TGTGCCAGCAGCTTAGGGGCAGGGGGGGCCTACGAGCAGTACTTC. It translates to CASSLGAGGAYEQYF.

The J gene is TRBJ1-6, the V gene TRBV9, with 7 bases that match TRBD1. This CDR3 region has 12 residues. J was trimmed by 12 bases and V by 4 bases; bases with no gene match: 4. The germline V gene has CDR1 SGDLS and CDR2 YYNGEE. As DNA, the CDR3 is TGTGCCAGCAGCCCGCAGGGGGGACCCCTCCACTTT. This gives the protein CASSPQGGPLHF.

V is TRBV15 and J is TRBJ1-1; no clear D gene. CDR3 length equals 13 residues. V was pared by 0 bases and J by 2 bases, with 4 bases between. Germline loops: CDR1 LNHNV, CDR2 YYDKDF (reference sequence). CDR3 region: CATSRDQNTEAFF. Written as DNA, the CDR3 is TGTGCCACCAGCAGAGATCAAAACACTGAAGCTTTCTTT.

For the CDR3, the DNA is TGTGCCAGCGGGGGAGAGGGGAGCGTGTACTTC. It yields the protein CASGGEGSVYF. The chain recombines TRBV6-6 with TRBJ2-7; D may be TRBD1 or TRBD2 (5 bases each). This CDR3 comprises 11 residues. CDR1 MNHNY and CDR2 SVGAGI come from the germline V gene (reference sequence). V lost 8 bases and J 12 bases, leaving 17 bases between the germline ends.

As to this clone: One end of the junction does not line up with germline, which may come from a read error. V gene TRBV7-7 combines with J gene TRBJ2-7; TRBD1 aligns across 7 bases. Germline lookup yields CDR1 SSHAT and CDR2 FNYEAQ (reference sequence). The CDR3 runs 15 residues. Here the CDR3 reads CASSLFTGDSYEQYF. CDR3 sequence (DNA): TGTGCTAGCAGCTTGTTCACAGGGGACTCCTACGAGCAGTACTTC.

The rearrangement joins TRBV5-6 to TRBJ2-5; 11 bases match TRBD2. The V and J ends lost 1 base and 5 bases, in that order; junction bases with no gene match: 7. CDR1 and CDR2 from the germline V gene are SGHDT and YYEEEE. The CDR3 consists of 16 residues. The CDR3 is CASSLRLAGGGETQYF. The CDR3 bases are TGTGCCAGCAGCTTGAGGCTAGCGGGGGGAGGGGAGACCCAGTACTTC.